The sequence of this T cell receptor beta chain was determined in a study of blood T cell repertoires in COVID-19. Study context: T cells, B-cell-depleted T cells, or PBMCs supplied cDNA or gDNA.

Original handling: Amplified reference gene primers provided the basis for estimating nucleated cell counts. Produced via immunoSEQ multiplex PCR; TCRdb's table is partial and in-frame only. That table is the source of V, J and clone size, and D and trimming were worked out from the DNA. This table has over 80,000 clones, approximately 85% appearing once. This TCR was sampled from a woman older than 75 with active or convalescent COVID-19. The sample consisted of peripheral blood.

CDR3 coding DNA: TGTGCCAGCAGCTTGGCCGGACAGGGAATTACCTACGAGCAGTACTTC. Protein: CASSLAGQGITYEQYF. The chain couples TRBV5-4 to TRBJ2-7, with TRBD1 matching over 8 bases. The V gene end was trimmed by 0 bases and the J gene end by 2 bases; junction bases not matched to a gene: 7. CDR1 SGHNT and CDR2 YYREEE come from the germline V gene (reference sequence). The CDR3 spans 16 residues.